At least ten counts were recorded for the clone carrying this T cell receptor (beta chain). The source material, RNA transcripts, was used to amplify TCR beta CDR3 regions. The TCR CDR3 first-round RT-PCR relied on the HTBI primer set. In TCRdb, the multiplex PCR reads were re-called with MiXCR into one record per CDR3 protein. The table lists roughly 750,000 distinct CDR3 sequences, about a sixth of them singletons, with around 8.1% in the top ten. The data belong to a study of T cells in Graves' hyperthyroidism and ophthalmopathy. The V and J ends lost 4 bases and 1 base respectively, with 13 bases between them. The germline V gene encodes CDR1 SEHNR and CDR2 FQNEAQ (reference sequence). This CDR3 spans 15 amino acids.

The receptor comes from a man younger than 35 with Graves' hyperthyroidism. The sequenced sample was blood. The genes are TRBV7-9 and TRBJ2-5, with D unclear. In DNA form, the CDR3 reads TGTGCCAGCAGCTCGGACCGACGGAGCCAAGAGACCCAGTACTTC. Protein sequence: CASSSDRRSQETQYF.